This T cell receptor (beta chain) comes out of a study of molecular identifiers for immune sequencing clone quantification (dated by TCRdb to between 2018 and 2020). Describing the broader study: For a replicate experiment, RNA from roughly 18,000 or 92,000 naive CD8 T cells was divided into five aliquots, and four of the five aliquots were sequenced. This methods study used CD8 T cells to benchmark TCR RNA copy counting and molecular-identifier clustering-based TCR repertoire sequencing (MIDCIRS).

As regards this clonotype: The clone's antigen remains unknown. Being one base from a much bigger clone, this may be a read error. The CDR3 does not close with the conserved phenylalanine or tryptophan, likely indicating a read error.

Study-level results and caveats: Naive libraries contained spiked-in Jurkat TCR RNA (10 copies' worth), which is not part of the donor repertoire. In CMV-specific effector cells, over 99% of molecules were held by clones above 20 RNA copies, whereas under 1% of molecules were held by such clones in naive cells. About three recovered TCR RNA copies per cell were obtained by modeling, versus about 9 by digital PCR, implying a capture efficiency of roughly 32%. Highly expanded clone sizes could be underestimated if identical TCR molecules share a barcode. When barcode sub-clustering was not used, chimeric consensus sequences inflated TCR diversity, with chimeras reaching as high as 47%. Even against a background of 800,000 to 1,000,000 naive CD8 T cells, spiked-in Jurkat TCR RNA amounting to a single cell's worth was reported to be detectable.

Library creation used PCR. Instrument used: NextSeq 500. Bulk TCR libraries were generated as previously described, with the TCR primers listed in Table S5 used. Purification of total RNA was performed with the Qiagen AllPrep DNA/RNA kit. Reads from multiple sequencing runs of the same library were pooled before analysis. For the original study's pipeline: Reads were retained only if an exact TCR constant sequence was present, and the retained reads were trimmed to 150 nt and grouped according to their 12-nt molecular barcodes. Reads within each barcode group were sub-clustered using a 15% Levenshtein threshold, and quality-weighted consensus sequences were constructed for each RNA molecule. Non-functional sequences were filtered out, along with any lower-count sequence sitting one edit away from another sequence. Based on a fit of two negative binomial distributions, barcode sub-clusters having less than 20% of the maximum read count were discarded. TCRdb itself trimmed the public reads at Q25 with fastp, ran MiXCR and retained productive beta chains. CDR3 protein sequences are deduplicated, and each keeps its most common genes and DNA. TCRdb's processing, not the study's, gives the V and J calls here. For this sample the table gives 80,000 to 100,000 distinct CDR3 sequences, of which roughly a quarter were detected only once. 0.94% of the sample comes from the top ten.

Libraries of naive CD8 T cells were built from anywhere between about 19,000 and 1,000,000 sorted cells, with 10%, 30% or 50% of the purified RNA used. On a BD FACSAria II, naive CD8 T cells were FACS-sorted as CD8+CD4-CCR7+CD45RA+ and collected into RLT Plus buffer. To test detection sensitivity, Jurkat RNA equivalent to ten TCR copies was spiked into samples of roughly 20,000-1,000,000 naive CD8 T cells. Enrichment of CD8 T cells was performed with RosetteSep CD8+ T Cell Enrichment Cocktail and Ficoll-Paque, after which ACK red cell lysis was carried out. V is shortened by 0 bases, J by 3 bases, and the region joining them spans 0 bases. The germline V gene provides CDR1 SGDLS and CDR2 YYNGEE. The CDR3 spans 12 amino acids, including both terminal residues. Only the CDR3 portion is preserved as DNA: 36 bases, with reading frame beginning at the first base.

Material for sequencing was naive CD8+ T cells from blood, with Jurkat cell RNA spiked in. The cell subset or site label, as the study defines it: FACS-sorted CD8+CD4-CCR7+CD45RA+ naive T cells. The TCR was taken from a human donor in good health. Some libraries in this study had Jurkat cell RNA spiked in. The receptor chain draws on TRBV9 and TRBJ2-2; the D gene remains uncertain. Here the CDR3 is given as CASSVDTGELFY. DNA sequence: TGTGCCAGCAGCGTAGACACCGGGGAGCTGTTTTAT.